The present entry profiles one T cell receptor (beta chain) with its context. The germline V gene encodes CDR1 GTSNPN and CDR2 SVGIG (reference sequence). CDR3 length: 13 residues. V was cut by 3 bases and J by 1 base, with 9 bases left in between. This sample stems from a study of T cell changes during pregnancy in multiple sclerosis. Sequenced by immunoSEQ multiplex PCR; TCRdb stores in-frame clones only, minus some. This table holds approximately 53,000 clones, over 80% found once. The receptor was isolated from a female donor with multiple sclerosis, enrolled in a pregnancy study. The sequences come from CD4+ T cells from peripheral blood mononuclear cells, collected in the third trimester of pregnancy. The rearrangement uses TRBV30 and TRBJ1-1; D unclear. The CDR3 sequence is CAWSKQWNTEAFF. The DNA of the CDR3 is TGTGCCTGGAGCAAACAGTGGAACACTGAAGCTTTCTTT. Full variable domain (remainder filled in from reference TRBV30 and TRBJ1-1): SQTIHQWPATLVQPVGSPLSLECTVEGTSNPNLYWYRQAAGRGLQLLFYSVGIGQISSEVPQNLSASRPQDRQFILSSKKLLLSDSGFYLCAWSKQWNTEAFFGQGTRLTVV.